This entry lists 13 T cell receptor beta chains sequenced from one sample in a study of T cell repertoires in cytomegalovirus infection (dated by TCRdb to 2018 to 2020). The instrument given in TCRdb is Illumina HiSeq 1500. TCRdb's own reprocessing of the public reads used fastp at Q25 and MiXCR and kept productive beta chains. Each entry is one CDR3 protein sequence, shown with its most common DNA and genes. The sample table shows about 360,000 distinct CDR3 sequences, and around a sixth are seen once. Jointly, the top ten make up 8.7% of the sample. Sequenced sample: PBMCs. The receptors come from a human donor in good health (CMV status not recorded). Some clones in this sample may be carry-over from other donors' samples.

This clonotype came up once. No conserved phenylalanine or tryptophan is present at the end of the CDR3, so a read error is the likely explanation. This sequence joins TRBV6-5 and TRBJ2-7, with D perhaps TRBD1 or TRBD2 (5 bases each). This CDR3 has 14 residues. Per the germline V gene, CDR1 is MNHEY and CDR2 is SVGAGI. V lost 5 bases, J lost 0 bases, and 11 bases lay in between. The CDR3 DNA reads TGTGCCAGCAGTGAAGGGACGTCCTCCTACGAGCAGTACTTA. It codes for CASSEGTSSYEQYL.

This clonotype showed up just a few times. CDR3 amino acids: CASTQGALTEAFF. CDR3 in DNA: TGTGCCAGCACCCAGGGGGCGTTGACTGAAGCTTTCTTT. The rearrangement uses TRBV5-6 and TRBJ1-1; 8 nucleotides line up with TRBD1. J was trimmed by 5 bases and V by 6 bases; bases with no gene match: 6. This CDR3 is 13 amino acids long. CDR1 is SGHDT, CDR2 YYEEEE, per germline.

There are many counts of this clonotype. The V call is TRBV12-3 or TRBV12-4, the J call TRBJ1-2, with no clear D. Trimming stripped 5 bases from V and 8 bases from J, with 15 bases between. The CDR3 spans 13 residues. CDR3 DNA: TGTGCCAGCAGTATTCAGGACTTTGAGGGCTACACCTTC. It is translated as CASSIQDFEGYTF.

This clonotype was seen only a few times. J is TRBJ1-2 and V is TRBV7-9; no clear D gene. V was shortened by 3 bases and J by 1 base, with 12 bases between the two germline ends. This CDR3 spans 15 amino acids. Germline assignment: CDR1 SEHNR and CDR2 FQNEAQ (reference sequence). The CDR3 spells CASSFYDRDNYGYTF. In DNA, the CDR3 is TGTGCCAGCAGCTTTTATGATCGAGATAACTATGGCTACACCTTC. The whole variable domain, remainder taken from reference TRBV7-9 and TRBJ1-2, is DTGVSQNPRHKITKRGQNVTFRCDPISEHNRLYWYRQTLGQGPEFLTYFQNEAQLEKSRLLSDRFSAERPKGSFSTLEIQRTEQGDSAMYLCASSFYDRDNYGYTFGSGTRLTVV.

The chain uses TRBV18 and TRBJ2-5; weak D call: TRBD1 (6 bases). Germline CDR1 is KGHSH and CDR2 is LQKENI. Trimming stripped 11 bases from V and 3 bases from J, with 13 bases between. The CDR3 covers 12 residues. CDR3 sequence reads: CASRGFEETQYF. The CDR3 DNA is TGTGCCTCGAGGGGGTTCGAAGAGACCCAGTACTTC.

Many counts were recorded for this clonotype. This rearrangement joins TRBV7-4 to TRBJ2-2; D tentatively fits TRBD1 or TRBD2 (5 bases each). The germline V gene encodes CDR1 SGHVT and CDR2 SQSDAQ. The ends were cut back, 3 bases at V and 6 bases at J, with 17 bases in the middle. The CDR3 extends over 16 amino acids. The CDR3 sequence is CASSFGILRDPGELFF. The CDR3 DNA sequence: TGTGCCAGCAGCTTTGGCATACTCAGGGACCCCGGGGAGCTGTTTTTT.

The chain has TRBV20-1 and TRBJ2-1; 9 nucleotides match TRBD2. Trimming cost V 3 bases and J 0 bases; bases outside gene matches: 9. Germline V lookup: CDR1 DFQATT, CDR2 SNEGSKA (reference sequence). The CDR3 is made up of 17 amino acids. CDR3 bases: TGCAGTGCTAGGAACGCGGGGGGGACCCTCTCCTACAATGAGCAGTTCTTC. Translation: CSARNAGGTLSYNEQFF.

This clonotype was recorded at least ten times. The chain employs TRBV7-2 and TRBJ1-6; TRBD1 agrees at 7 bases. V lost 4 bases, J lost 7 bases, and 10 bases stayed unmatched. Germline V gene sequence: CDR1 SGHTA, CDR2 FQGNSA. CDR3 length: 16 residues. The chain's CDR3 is CASSSGIGGGNSPLHF. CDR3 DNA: TGTGCCAGCAGCTCCGGTATAGGGGGCGGAAATTCACCCCTCCACTTT. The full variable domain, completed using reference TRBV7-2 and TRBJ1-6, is GAGVSQSPSNKVTEKGKDVELRCDPISGHTALYWYRQSLGQGLEFLIYFQGNSAPDKSGLPSDRFSAERTGGSVSTLTIQRTQQEDSAVYLCASSSGIGGGNSPLHFGNGTRLTVT.

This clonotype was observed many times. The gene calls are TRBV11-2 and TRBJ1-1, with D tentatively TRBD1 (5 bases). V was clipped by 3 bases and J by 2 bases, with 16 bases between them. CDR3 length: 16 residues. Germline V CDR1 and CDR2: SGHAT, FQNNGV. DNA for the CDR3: TGTGCCAGCAGCTTGGATGCCCAGGGAGGAAACACTGAAGCTTTCTTT. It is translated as CASSLDAQGGNTEAFF. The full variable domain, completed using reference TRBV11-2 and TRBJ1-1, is EAGVAQSPRYKIIEKRQSVAFWCNPISGHATLYWYQQILGQGPKLLIQFQNNGVVDDSQLPKDRFSAERLKGVDSTLKIQPAKLEDSAVYLCASSLDAQGGNTEAFFGQGTRLTVV.

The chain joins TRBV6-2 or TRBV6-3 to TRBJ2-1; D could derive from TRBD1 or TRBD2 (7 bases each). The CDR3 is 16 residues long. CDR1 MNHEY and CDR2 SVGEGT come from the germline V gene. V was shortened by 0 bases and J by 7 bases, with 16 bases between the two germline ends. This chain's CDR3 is CASSYSQGGLLNEQFF. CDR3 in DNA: TGTGCCAGCAGTTACTCTCAGGGGGGGCTACTGAATGAGCAGTTCTTC.

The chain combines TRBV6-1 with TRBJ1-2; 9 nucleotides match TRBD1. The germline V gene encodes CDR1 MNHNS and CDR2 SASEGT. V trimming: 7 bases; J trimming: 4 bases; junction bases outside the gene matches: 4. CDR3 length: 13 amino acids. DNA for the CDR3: TGTGCCAGCAAACCGGACAGGGGCTATGGCTACACCTTC. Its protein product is CASKPDRGYGYTF.

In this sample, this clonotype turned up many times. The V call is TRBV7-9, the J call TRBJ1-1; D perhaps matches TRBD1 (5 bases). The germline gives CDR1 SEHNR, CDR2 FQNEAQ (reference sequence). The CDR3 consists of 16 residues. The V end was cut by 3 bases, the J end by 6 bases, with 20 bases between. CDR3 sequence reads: CASSFPLVEKGSEAFF. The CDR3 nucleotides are TGTGCCAGCAGCTTCCCCCTCGTCGAGAAGGGGTCTGAAGCTTTCTTT.

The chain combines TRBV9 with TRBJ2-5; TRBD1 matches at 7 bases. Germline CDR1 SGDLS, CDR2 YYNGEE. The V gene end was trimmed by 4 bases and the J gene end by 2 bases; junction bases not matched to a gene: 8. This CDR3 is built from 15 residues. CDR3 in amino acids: CASSPRAGGQETQYF. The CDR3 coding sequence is TGTGCCAGCAGCCCTAGGGCAGGGGGACAAGAGACCCAGTACTTC.